Listed below are T cell receptor beta chains from one sample, sequenced in a study of T cells in Graves' hyperthyroidism and ophthalmopathy. TCRdb used MiXCR to reprocess the multiplex PCR reads, holding one entry per CDR3 protein. The top ten clones hold just under 8.5% of a sample with some 600,000 distinct CDR3 sequences, around 46% of them seen once. Sequenced material: peripheral blood or thyroid tissue (not recorded which). Every receptor here comes from a woman younger than 30 with Graves' hyperthyroidism. CDR3s include the opening cysteine and the closing phenylalanine or tryptophan. A D gene is named only where the DNA matches it firmly. Size tells how often a clone was seen (once, few, many) or the class of an expanded clone, and some rows leave it out.

d_call j_call v_call clone_size cdr3_nt cdr3_aa
TRBD2 TRBJ2-2 TRBV29-1 . TGCAGTGCTAGAGATCGGGGGGGGACCGGGGAGCTGTTTTTT CSARDRGGTGELFF
. TRBJ2-7 TRBV2 . TGTGCCAGCAGTGAAGGACAAAATCGGGACGAGCAGTACTTC CASSEGQNRDEQYF
. TRBJ2-7 TRBV5-4 . TGTGCCAGCAGCTCCGGGACACCGTCCTTGAGGGACGAGCAGTACTTC CASSSGTPSLRDEQYF
TRBD1 TRBJ1-5 TRBV20-1 many TGCAGTGCTAGAGGACAGGGAAATCAGCCCCAGCATTTT CSARGQGNQPQHF
. TRBJ1-2 TRBV7-7 . TGTGCTAGAGATCCCGGGAACTATGGCTACACCTTC CARDPGNYGYTF
. TRBJ2-7 TRBV7-3 few TGTGCCAGCAGCTTAGGGTACCCAGTCCTCTCCTACGAGCAGTACTTC CASSLGYPVLSYEQYF
TRBD1 TRBJ1-1 TRBV2 many TGTGCCAGCAGTGATGGGACAGGGGGCATGAACACTGAAGCTTTCTTT CASSDGTGGMNTEAFF
TRBD2 TRBJ2-6 TRBV20-1 . TGCAGTGCTGATAGCGGGGGGGCTGGGGCCAACGTCCTGATTTTC CSADSGGAGANVLIF
. TRBJ1-2 TRBV2 . TGTGCCAGCAGTCCGGGAAAGACCTATGGCTACACCTTC CASSPGKTYGYTF
. TRBJ1-2 TRBV20-1 few TGCAGTGCTAGAGAGGCCAGGACATATGGCTACACCTTC CSAREARTYGYTF
. TRBJ1-5 TRBV5-8 many TGTGCCAGCAGCTTAGGGTGGGGTCAGCCCCAGCATTTT CASSLGWGQPQHF